Many counts were recorded for the clone carrying this TCR beta chain. The antigen remains undetermined. Template switching, a step in the protocol, added a universal primer site, and cDNA carried unique molecular identifiers. MiXCR, applied by TCRdb to the 5' RACE reads, yields one record per CDR3 protein. The sample consists of 690,000 or so distinct CDR3 sequences, around 8.3% of them appearing once. The data derive from a study of identical twins. General observations from the study: There is a chance that invariant MAIT and iNKT cells partially muddied zero-insertion analyses.

Unmatched junction bases numbered 3, after V lost 3 bases and J lost 5 bases. The CDR3 extends over 13 amino acids. Germline V gene data show CDR1 as KGHDR and CDR2 as SFDVKD. These data also featured in a second study, about yellow fever vaccine responses in identical twins.

The chain employs TRBV24-1 and TRBJ2-7; TRBD1 matches 7 bases. The clonotype was recovered from a woman younger than 30 in good health. Sequences were obtained from PBMCs. In DNA, the CDR3 is TGTGCCACCAGTGATCTCGGACAGGACGAGCAGTACTTC. Translated: CATSDLGQDEQYF.